Sequencing of this TCR beta chain was carried out in a study of identical twins. Germline V gives CDR1 MNHEY, CDR2 SMNVEV (reference sequence). The CDR3 contains 15 residues. V lost 0 bases to trimming and J lost 4 bases; unmatched junction nucleotides: 5. TCRdb processed the 5' RACE reads anew with MiXCR; each CDR3 protein has one entry. This table has 1.5 million to 2 million distinct CDR3 sequences, roughly 35% appearing once. This rearrangement joins TRBV27 to TRBJ1-2, with TRBD1 identical over 7 bases. The sample taken for sequencing was cord blood. This clonotype was obtained from a newborn girl in good health. The CDR3 DNA sequence: TGTGCCAGCAGTTTATCGGGACAGTTTCTCTATGGCTACACCTTC. Amino acid sequence: CASSLSGQFLYGYTF.